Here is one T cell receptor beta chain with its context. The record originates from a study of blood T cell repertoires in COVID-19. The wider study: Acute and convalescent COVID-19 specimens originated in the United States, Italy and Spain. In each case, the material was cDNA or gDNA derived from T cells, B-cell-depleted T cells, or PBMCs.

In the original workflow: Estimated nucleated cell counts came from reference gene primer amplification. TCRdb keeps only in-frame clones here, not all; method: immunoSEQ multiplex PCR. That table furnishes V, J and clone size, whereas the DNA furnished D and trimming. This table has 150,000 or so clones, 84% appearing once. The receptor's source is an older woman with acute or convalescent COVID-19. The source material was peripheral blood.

The CDR3 here is CASGLASGGYNEDSNQPQHF. The CDR3 bases are TGTGCTAGTGGTTTGGCGTCGGGGGGGTATAATGAGGATAGCAATCAGCCCCAGCATTTT. This chain joins TRBV12-5 and TRBJ1-5; TRBD1 might be the D (5 bases). Looked up from germline, CDR1 is LGHNT and CDR2 is FRNRAP. The CDR3 is 20 residues long. The ends were cut back, 1 base at V and 0 bases at J, with 22 bases in the middle.